What follows are 7 T cell receptor beta chains derived from one specimen sequenced in a study of blood T cell repertoires in COVID-19. The data were produced by immunoSEQ multiplex PCR, yet TCRdb's version contains in-frame clones alone and is incomplete. The sample contains under 250,000 clones, approximately 88% of which appear only once. Sequencing input: peripheral blood. The source is a man aged 40-55 years with acute or convalescent COVID-19.

This clone was seen only a few times. The gene calls are TRBV4-3 and TRBJ2-7; the D gene is possibly TRBD1 (6 bases). The V gene lost 3 bases and the J gene lost 1 base, with 10 bases spanning the gap. CDR1 and CDR2 from the germline V gene are LGHNA and YSLEER. This CDR3 has 14 amino acids. CDR3 loop: CASSHRGSSYEQYF. Written as DNA, the CDR3 is TGCGCCAGCAGCCACAGGGGATCTTCCTACGAGCAGTACTTC.

The CDR3 DNA reads TGTGCCAGCACAAAGACAGGGAACACTGAAGCTTTCTTT. It yields the protein CASTKTGNTEAFF. The chain recombines TRBV2 with TRBJ1-1; a possible D gene is TRBD1 (6 bases). Trimming cost V 7 bases and J 1 base, with 10 bases left between them. This CDR3 has 13 amino acids. Per the germline V gene, CDR1 is SNHLY and CDR2 is FYNNEI.

The CDR3: CASSFGKEGNQPQHF. In DNA form, the CDR3 reads TGTGCCAGCAGCTTTGGGAAGGAGGGCAATCAGCCCCAGCATTTT. J is TRBJ1-5 and V is TRBV5-4; D unclear. Trimming stripped 2 bases from V and 2 bases from J, with 11 bases between. The CDR3 is 15 amino acids. From germline, CDR1 is SGHNT and CDR2 YYREEE (reference sequence).

The chain joins TRBV6-2 or TRBV6-3 to TRBJ1-2; unclear D gene. The CDR3 runs 12 residues. The germline V and J ends were trimmed by 5 bases and 4 bases, with 8 bases remaining between them. The germline V gene has CDR1 MNHEY and CDR2 SVGEGT. The CDR3 sequence: CASSPGFYGYTF. The CDR3 bases are TGTGCCAGCAGTCCAGGCTTCTATGGCTACACCTTC.

The CDR3 DNA sequence: TGCGCCAGCAGCCAAGCTATCGGACAGGAACACCATGAAGCTTTCTTT. Its translation is CASSQAIGQEHHEAFF. The chain carries TRBV4-3 and TRBJ1-1, with 7 bases that match TRBD1. The J segment lost 7 bases and the V segment lost 1 base, leaving 12 bases of the junction unmatched. The CDR3 sequence is 16 residues long. Per the germline V gene, CDR1 is LGHNA and CDR2 is YSLEER.

This chain connects TRBV9 to TRBJ2-7, with 8 bases identical to TRBD2. V shed 4 bases and J 5 bases; nucleotides not matched to a gene: 5. The CDR3 totals 13 residues. The germline V gene encodes CDR1 SGDLS and CDR2 YYNGEE. CDR3 nucleotides: TGTGCCAGCAGCCCTCAGCGGGGGAACGAGCAGTACTTC. It translates to CASSPQRGNEQYF. The full variable domain, its missing parts supplied by reference TRBV9 and TRBJ2-7, is DSGVTQTPKHLITATGQRVTLRCSPRSGDLSVYWYQQSLDQGLQFLIQYYNGEERAKGNILERFSAQQFPDLHSELNLSSLELGDSALYFCASSPQRGNEQYFGPGTRLTVT.

This rearrangement joins TRBV19 to TRBJ1-2; D might be TRBD1 (6 bases). V was pared by 7 bases and J by 3 bases, with 12 bases between. The germline gives CDR1 LNHDA, CDR2 SQIVND (reference sequence). The CDR3 has 13 amino acids. CDR3 sequence (DNA): TGTGCCAGTACTTGGACAGAGTACTATGGCTACACCTTC. It encodes CASTWTEYYGYTF.